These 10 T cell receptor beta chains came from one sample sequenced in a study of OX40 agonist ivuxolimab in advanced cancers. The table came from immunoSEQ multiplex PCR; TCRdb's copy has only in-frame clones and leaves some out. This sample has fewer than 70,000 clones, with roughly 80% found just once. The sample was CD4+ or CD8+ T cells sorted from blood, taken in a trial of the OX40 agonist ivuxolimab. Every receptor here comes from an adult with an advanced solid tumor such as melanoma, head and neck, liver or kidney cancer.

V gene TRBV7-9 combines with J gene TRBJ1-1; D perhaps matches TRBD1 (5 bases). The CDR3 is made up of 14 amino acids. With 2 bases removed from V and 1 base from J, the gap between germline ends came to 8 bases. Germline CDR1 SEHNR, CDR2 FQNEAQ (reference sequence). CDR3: CASSLMGGNTEAFF. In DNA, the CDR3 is TGTGCCAGCAGCTTAATGGGGGGGAACACTGAAGCTTTCTTT.

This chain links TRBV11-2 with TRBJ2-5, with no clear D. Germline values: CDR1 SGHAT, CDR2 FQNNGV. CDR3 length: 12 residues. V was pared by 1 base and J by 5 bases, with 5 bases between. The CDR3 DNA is TGTGCCAGCAGCTTAGGATCGGAGACCCAGTACTTC. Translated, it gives CASSLGSETQYF.

CDR3 region: CASSSDGRDQPQHF. In nucleotides, the CDR3 is TGCGCCAGCAGCTCCGACGGGAGGGATCAGCCCCAGCATTTT. This chain uses TRBV5-1 with TRBJ1-5, with unresolved D. The CDR3 spans 14 residues. Deletions cut 3 bases from V and 5 bases from J, with 12 bases between. Germline V gene lookup returns CDR1 SGHRS and CDR2 YFSETQ.

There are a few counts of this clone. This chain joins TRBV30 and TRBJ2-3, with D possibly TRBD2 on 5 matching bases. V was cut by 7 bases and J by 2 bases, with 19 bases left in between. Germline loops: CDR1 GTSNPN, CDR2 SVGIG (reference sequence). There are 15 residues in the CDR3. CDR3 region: CASNGISSITDTQYF. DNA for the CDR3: TGTGCCTCGAACGGGATTAGTTCGATCACAGATACGCAGTATTTT.

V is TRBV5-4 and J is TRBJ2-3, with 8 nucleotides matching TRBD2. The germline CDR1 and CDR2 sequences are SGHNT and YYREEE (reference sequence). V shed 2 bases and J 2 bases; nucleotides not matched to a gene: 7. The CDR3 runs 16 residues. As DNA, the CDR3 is TGTGCCAGCAGCTTTGGCGGGGGGCGGACCACAGATACGCAGTATTTT. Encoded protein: CASSFGGGRTTDTQYF.

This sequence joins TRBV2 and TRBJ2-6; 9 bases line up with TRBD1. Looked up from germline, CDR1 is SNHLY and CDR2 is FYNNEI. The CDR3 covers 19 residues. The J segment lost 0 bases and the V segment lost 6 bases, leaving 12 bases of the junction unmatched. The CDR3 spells CASSLIPGQGLSGANVLTF. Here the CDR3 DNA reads TGTGCCAGCAGCCTTATACCGGGACAGGGCCTCTCTGGGGCCAACGTCCTGACTTTC.

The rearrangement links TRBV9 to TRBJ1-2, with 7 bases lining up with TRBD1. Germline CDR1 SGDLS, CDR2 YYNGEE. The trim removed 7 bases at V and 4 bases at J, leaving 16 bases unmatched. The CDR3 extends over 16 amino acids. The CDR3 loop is CASASKRQGLSYGYTF. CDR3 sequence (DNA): TGTGCCAGCGCCAGTAAACGACAGGGATTGAGCTATGGCTACACCTTC.

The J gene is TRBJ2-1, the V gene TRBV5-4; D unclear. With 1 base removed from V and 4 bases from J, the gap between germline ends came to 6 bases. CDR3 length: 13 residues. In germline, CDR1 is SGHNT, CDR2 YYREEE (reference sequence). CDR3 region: CASSLPGYNEQFF. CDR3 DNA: TGTGCCAGCAGCTTGCCAGGATACAATGAGCAGTTCTTC.

The CDR3 spells CAWRKQDHNSPLHF. CDR3 nucleotide sequence: TGTGCCTGGAGAAAGCAGGACCATAATTCACCCCTCCACTTT. This sequence joins TRBV30 and TRBJ1-6, with D hard to call. The CDR3 extends over 14 amino acids. CDR1 and CDR2 from the germline V gene are GTSNPN and SVGIG (reference sequence). V was clipped by 3 bases and J by 5 bases, with 11 bases between them.

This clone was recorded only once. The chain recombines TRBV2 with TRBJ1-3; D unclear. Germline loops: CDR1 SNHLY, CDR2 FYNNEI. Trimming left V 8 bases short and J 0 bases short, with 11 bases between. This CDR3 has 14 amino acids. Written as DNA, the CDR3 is TGTGCCAGCTCGCGGTTAAGCTCTGGAAACACCATATATTTT. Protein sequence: CASSRLSSGNTIYF.